This T cell receptor (beta chain) was sequenced for a study of shared clonotypes between healthy human individuals. The V and J ends lost 0 bases and 4 bases respectively, with 16 bases between them. CDR1 is KGHSH and CDR2 is LQKENI in the germline V gene. The CDR3 sequence is 17 residues long. Data came from immunoSEQ multiplex PCR; TCRdb stores just in-frame clones and leaves some out. The sample shows roughly 2 million clones, 85% to 95% of them seen only once. J is TRBJ2-1 and V is TRBV18; possible D gene TRBD2, 7 bases. Source material: naive CD4+ T cells sorted from blood. Sample subset: CD45RA+ positively selected. The TCR comes from a man aged 18 to 30 in good health. CDR3 sequence reads: CASSPPKGGQIYNEQFF. CDR3 sequence (DNA): TGTGCCAGCTCACCACCGAAGGGGGGGCAAATATACAATGAGCAGTTCTTC.